Included here is one T cell receptor beta chain sequence, with context. This sample stems from a study of control samples from healthy donors and cancer patients. Looked up from germline, CDR1 is SGHRS and CDR2 is YFSETQ. CDR3 length: 16 residues. Trimming stripped 3 bases from V and 2 bases from J, with 14 bases between. Profiling relied on immunoSEQ multiplex PCR, and the TCRdb table lists in-frame clones only, not all of them. The data hold fewer than 200,000 clones, with approximately 94% observed a single time. Sequencing was done on a sample of blood. The sequence was collected from a man younger than 45 in good health. This rearrangement joins TRBV5-1 to TRBJ2-2; D is undetermined. CDR3 amino acids: CASSSQSLINTGELFF. CDR3 coding DNA: TGCGCCAGCAGCTCCCAAAGTCTAATAAACACCGGGGAGCTGTTTTTT.